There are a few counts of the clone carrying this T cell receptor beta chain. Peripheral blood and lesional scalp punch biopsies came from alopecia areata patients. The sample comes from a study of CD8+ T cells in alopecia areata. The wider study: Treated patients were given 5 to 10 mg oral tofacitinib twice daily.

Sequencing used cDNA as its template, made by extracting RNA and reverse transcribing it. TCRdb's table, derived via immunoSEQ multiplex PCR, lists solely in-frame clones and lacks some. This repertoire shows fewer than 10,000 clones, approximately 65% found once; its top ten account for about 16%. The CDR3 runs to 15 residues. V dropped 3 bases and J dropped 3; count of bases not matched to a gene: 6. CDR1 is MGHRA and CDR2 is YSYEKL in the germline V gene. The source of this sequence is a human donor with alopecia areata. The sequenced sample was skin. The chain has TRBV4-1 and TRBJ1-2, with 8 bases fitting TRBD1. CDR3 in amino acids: CASSHQTGDDYGYTF. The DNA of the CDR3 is TGCGCCAGCAGCCACCAGACAGGGGATGACTATGGCTACACCTTC.